A selection of T cell receptor beta chains follows, all from one sample in a study of shared clonotypes between healthy human individuals. The repertoire was sequenced with immunoSEQ multiplex PCR; TCRdb's copy has only in-frame clones and lacks some. The data show a few million clones, around 90% seen once. Sequencing was done on a sample of naive CD4+ T cells sorted from blood. The receptors shown here come from a man aged 18 to 29 in good health. The CDR3 runs from the conserved cysteine through the conserved F or W. A D gene is named only where the DNA matches it firmly. The size of a clone is reported for some rows only, either as once, few or many, or as a class for expanded clones.

D,V,size,J,DNA,CDR3
.,TRBV9,.,TRBJ2-3,TGTGCCAGCAGCGTTGGGACTCTCGTCGATACGCAGTATTTT,CASSVGTLVDTQYF
.,TRBV7-2,.,TRBJ2-4,TGTGCCAGCAGCGTCACAGCCACCCTGGGGAACATTCAGTACTTC,CASSVTATLGNIQYF
.,TRBV30,.,TRBJ1-2,TGTGCCTGGAGTTCCCCGGGGGCGTCATTGGGAGCCCTCTATGGCTACACCTTC,CAWSSPGASLGALYGYTF
TRBD2,TRBV10-3,.,TRBJ2-7,TGTGCCATCAGTGAGCCGGGACTAGCGGGGGACTACGAGCAGTACTTC,CAISEPGLAGDYEQYF
.,TRBV30,.,TRBJ1-2,TGTGCCTGGAGTGTTACAGCTTATGGCTACACCTTC,CAWSVTAYGYTF
.,TRBV7-9,.,TRBJ2-3,TGTGCCAGCAGCCGCCAGGGGATTTTCACAGATACGCAGTATTTT,CASSRQGIFTDTQYF
.,TRBV10-1,.,TRBJ2-7,TGCGCCAGCAGTGCGAACCCCTACGAGCAGTACTTC,CASSANPYEQYF
TRBD2,TRBV30,.,TRBJ2-7,TGTGCCTGGAGGGTTAGCGGGACCTACGAGCAGTACTTC,CAWRVSGTYEQYF
.,TRBV7-2,.,TRBJ1-5,TGTGCCAGCAGCCCCCGCTGGGGGGATCAGCCCCAGCATTTT,CASSPRWGDQPQHF
.,TRBV9,.,TRBJ2-5,TGTGCCAGCAGCCCCCGACTCGGGGAAGAGACCCAGTACTTC,CASSPRLGEETQYF
.,TRBV5-1,.,TRBJ2-3,TGCGCCAGCAGGCTTCCGGGGGTAGATACGCAGTATTTT,CASRLPGVDTQYF
.,TRBV14,.,TRBJ2-2,TGTGCCAGCAGCCAGACAGGTACCGGGGAGCTGTTTTTT,CASSQTGTGELFF
.,TRBV11-2,.,TRBJ2-7,TGTGCCAGCAGCTTTGATACCTACGAGCAGTACTTC,CASSFDTYEQYF
.,TRBV10-1,.,TRBJ2-5,TGCGCCAGCAGTGAGAATCTCCAAGAGACCCAGTACTTC,CASSENLQETQYF
TRBD1,TRBV5-6,.,TRBJ1-1,TGTGCCAGCAGCCCCCGACAGGGGCAGAACACTGAAGCTTTCTTT,CASSPRQGQNTEAFF
TRBD1,TRBV5-1,.,TRBJ1-4,TGCGCCAGCAGGGCCGGGACAGGAGGGCAAAAACTGTTTTTT,CASRAGTGGQKLFF
TRBD2,TRBV30,.,TRBJ2-7,TGTGCCTGGTCCCTTGGCGGGGGGTCCAACTACGAGCAGTACTTC,CAWSLGGGSNYEQYF
TRBD2,TRBV2,.,TRBJ2-1,TGTGCCAGCAGTCCATGGACTAGCGGGAGAGAGTTCTTC,CASSPWTSGREFF
.,TRBV28,once,TRBJ2-3,TGTGCCAGCAAAAAGTATACGCAGTATTTT,CASKKYTQYF
TRBD2,TRBV7-9,.,TRBJ2-4,TGTGCCAGCAGCTTAGGGACTAGCGGGAGGGCCGATAACATTCAGTACTTC,CASSLGTSGRADNIQYF
TRBD2,TRBV28,.,TRBJ2-5,TGTGCCAGCAGTTTGCTTGGGACTAGCGGGGTCGGACAAGAGACCCAGTACTTC,CASSLLGTSGVGQETQYF
.,TRBV19,.,TRBJ2-2,TGTGCCAGTAGTATGTCTTTTACAGGGTCCGGGGAGCTGTTTTTT,CASSMSFTGSGELFF
TRBD1,TRBV6-4,.,TRBJ1-1,TGTGCCAGCAGTGTCCACAGGGGGAACACTGAAGCTTTCTTT,CASSVHRGNTEAFF
TRBD1,TRBV9,.,TRBJ1-1,TGTGCCAGCAGGGACAGGGGGCTAGGGAACACTGAAGCTTTCTTT,CASRDRGLGNTEAFF
.,TRBV7-9,.,TRBJ2-2,TGTGCCAGCAGCCAACCACGGGGGAACACCGGGGAGCTGTTTTTT,CASSQPRGNTGELFF
.,TRBV4-3,.,TRBJ2-3,TGCGCCAGCAGCCAAGGGTTCGGTACGGGATGGGTCCTTAGCACAGATACGCAGTATTTT,CASSQGFGTGWVLSTDTQYF
.,TRBV7-2,.,TRBJ2-7,TGTGCCAGCAGCTTAGTGGGCAGCTTCTACGAGCAGTACTTC,CASSLVGSFYEQYF
TRBD1,TRBV7-2,.,TRBJ2-7,TGTGCCAGCAGCAAGGACAGGTCCTACGAGCAGTACTTC,CASSKDRSYEQYF
TRBD2,TRBV19,once,TRBJ2-1,TGTGCCAGTAGTTCGAACATAGCGGGGAATGAGCAGTTCTTC,CASSSNIAGNEQFF
TRBD1,TRBV5-5,.,TRBJ1-4,TGTGCCAGCAGCGTTGACAGGGGGGTGGTAAATGAAAAACTGTTTTTT,CASSVDRGVVNEKLFF
.,TRBV10-3,.,TRBJ2-7,TGTGCCACACTGAACGGACTAACCTACGAGCAGTACTTC,CATLNGLTYEQYF
.,TRBV28,.,TRBJ2-3,.,CASSSSSWEDTQYF
TRBD1,TRBV5-1,.,TRBJ2-2,TGCGCCAGCAGCTTGACGCCGGGACAGGGGGCGACCGGGGAGCTGTTTTTT,CASSLTPGQGATGELFF
.,TRBV6-5,once,TRBJ1-1,TGTGCCAGCAGCAGGAGGGGAAGCACTGAAGCTTTCTTT,CASSRRGSTEAFF
.,TRBV27,.,TRBJ2-7,TGTGCCAGCAGTTTGGTGCAGGGTAGGGCCGAGCAGTACTTC,CASSLVQGRAEQYF
.,TRBV19,once,TRBJ1-5,TGTGCCAGTAGTACTCCCACTCCCCGGGGCAATCAGCCCCAGCATTTT,CASSTPTPRGNQPQHF
TRBD1,TRBV11-3,.,TRBJ1-1,TGTGCCAGCAGCTCCGGACAGGTCAGCACTGAAGCTTTCTTT,CASSSGQVSTEAFF
.,TRBV10-1,once,TRBJ2-7,TGCGCCAGCAGTGAGTCCGGCAGCTACGAGCAGTACTTC,CASSESGSYEQYF
TRBD2,TRBV7-3,once,TRBJ2-3,TGTGCCAGCAGCTCTGGACTAGCGGGGGCAGATACGCAGTATTTT,CASSSGLAGADTQYF
TRBD1,TRBV19,.,TRBJ1-2,TGTGCCAGTAGTAGCGGACAGGGGAACTATGGCTACACCTTC,CASSSGQGNYGYTF
.,TRBV18,once,TRBJ2-7,TGTGCCAGCTCACCACCGGCGGGGGCGGGAGAGCAGTACTTC,CASSPPAGAGEQYF
TRBD1,TRBV28,once,TRBJ2-7,TGTGCCAGCAGTATCTACAGGGGCTACGAGCAGTACTTC,CASSIYRGYEQYF
.,TRBV18,.,TRBJ1-2,TGTGCCAGCTCACCGCAGGGTCTTAACTATGGCTACACCTTC,CASSPQGLNYGYTF
TRBD1,TRBV5-4,.,TRBJ1-2,TGTGCCAGCAGCTCCCGACAGGGGCGAGGCTATGGCTACACCTTC,CASSSRQGRGYGYTF
.,TRBV30,.,TRBJ1-2,TGTGCCTGGAGTACGCTGGGGAACTATGGCTACACCTTC,CAWSTLGNYGYTF
TRBD2,TRBV5-1,.,TRBJ2-1,TGCGCCAGCAGCTTGGCAGCGGGGGGCAACGATGAGCAGTTCTTC,CASSLAAGGNDEQFF
.,TRBV6-1,.,TRBJ2-7,TGTGCCAGCAAACTTCTTAGCTCCTACGAGCAGTACTTC,CASKLLSSYEQYF
TRBD1,TRBV5-1,.,TRBJ2-2,TGCGCCAGCAGCTTGGGGGGACAGGGACCGAACACCGGGGAGCTGTTTTTT,CASSLGGQGPNTGELFF
.,TRBV6-5,.,TRBJ2-7,TGTGCCAGCAGTTACGGGGTCGGCCCCAACTACGAGCAGTACTTC,CASSYGVGPNYEQYF
.,TRBV6-5,.,TRBJ2-7,TGTGCCAGCAGTTACAGAGGGACCGGATACGAGCAGTACTTC,CASSYRGTGYEQYF